This record concerns one TCR beta chain sequence. V lost 4 bases and J 4 bases, leaving 13 bases between the germline ends. The CDR3 runs to 15 residues. Germline CDR1 SEHNR, CDR2 FQNEAQ (reference sequence). This sample is drawn from a study of OX40 agonist ivuxolimab in advanced cancers. Study-level information: Every 2 weeks, patients got intravenous ivuxolimab at one of six dose levels (0.01-10 mg/kg).

Here immunoSEQ multiplex PCR was the method, and the copy in TCRdb shows in-frame clones only, minus some. The sample lists 38,000 or so clones, roughly nine tenths occurring once. The source of this sequence is an adult with an advanced solid tumor such as melanoma, head and neck, liver or kidney cancer. The sequences come from CD4+ or CD8+ T cells sorted from blood, collected in a trial of the OX40 agonist ivuxolimab. The rearrangement links TRBV7-9 to TRBJ2-2; D perhaps matches TRBD1 (6 bases). DNA of the CDR3: TGTGCCAGCAGCTCCCCTACAGGGTCCACCGGGGAGCTGTTTTTT. Translation gives CASSSPTGSTGELFF.